The rows below give T cell receptor beta chains drawn from one sample of a study of cytomegalovirus exposure and HLA in healthy donors. Measured with immunoSEQ multiplex PCR; TCRdb has only the in-frame clones, and not every one. The listing records roughly 60,000 clones. Input material: PBMCs. All receptors derive from a woman younger than 35 in good health and CMV-seronegative. Each CDR3 is given with its conserved first and last residue. D genes are given only for firm matches.

J gene,V gene,D gene,CDR3 length,CDR3 DNA,CDR3 protein
TRBJ1-2,TRBV5-1,TRBD1,14,TGCGCCAGCTGTAAGGGACAGGGGATTTATGGCTACACCTTC,CASCKGQGIYGYTF
TRBJ2-1,TRBV2,TRBD2,13,TGTGCCAGCAGGGGGGGGGTTACGAATGAGCAGTTCTTC,CASRGGVTNEQFF
TRBJ2-1,TRBV4-1,NA,15,TGCGCCAGCAGCCATTCTAGCAGCCTGTACAATGAGCAGTTCTTC,CASSHSSSLYNEQFF
TRBJ1-1,TRBV19,TRBD1,16,TGTGCCAGTAGTAATATGATGAGGGGGCGGCGGACTGAAGCTTTCTTT,CASSNMMRGRRTEAFF
TRBJ2-7,TRBV14,TRBD1,14,TGTGCCAGCAGCCAAGTAGGAAGGGGGCACGAGCAGTACTTC,CASSQVGRGHEQYF
TRBJ1-4,TRBV7-3,NA,13,TGTGCCAGCGCTACAGGGCCAAGGGAAAAACTGTTTTTT,CASATGPREKLFF
TRBJ1-1,TRBV2,NA,13,TGTGCCAGCAGTGCACAGGGGAACACTGAAGCTTTCTTT,CASSAQGNTEAFF
TRBJ2-7,TRBV29-1,NA,11,TGCAGCGTTGTAGCGGCCTACGAGCAGTACTTC,CSVVAAYEQYF
TRBJ1-5,TRBV5-1,NA,14,TGCGCCAGCAGCGACGGGGATGGGAGACAGCCCCAGCATTTT,CASSDGDGRQPQHF
TRBJ2-6,TRBV19,NA,17,TGTGCCAGTAGTATGGTGGTCCTTAGCTCTGGGGCCAACGTCCTGACTTTC,CASSMVVLSSGANVLTF
TRBJ2-1,TRBV6-5,NA,16,TGTGCCAGCAGTTACTCGCCGGGGAGTCTCGACAATGAGCAGTTCTTC,CASSYSPGSLDNEQFF
TRBJ1-1,TRBV5-1,TRBD1,14,TGCGCCAGCAGCTTAACAGGGGGCCACACTGAAGCTTTCTTT,CASSLTGGHTEAFF
TRBJ2-1,TRBV5-1,NA,15,TGCGCCAGCAGCTTGGCACCTAATATCTACAATGAGCAGTTCTTC,CASSLAPNIYNEQFF
TRBJ1-4,TRBV5-1,TRBD1,14,TGCGCCAGCTCCGACAGGGCAACTAATGAAAAACTGTTTTTT,CASSDRATNEKLFF
TRBJ2-3,TRBV7-3,TRBD2,15,TGTGCCAGCAGCTTAATCCTAGCGGGCCCAGATACGCAGTATTTT,CASSLILAGPDTQYF
TRBJ2-7,TRBV27,NA,14,TGTGCCAGCAGTCACTTCAGGGGCTCCTACGAGCAGTACTTC,CASSHFRGSYEQYF
TRBJ1-3,TRBV19,NA,16,TGTGCCAGTAGTATTGGGCAGATCCGCTCTGGAAACACCATATATTTT,CASSIGQIRSGNTIYF
TRBJ2-1,TRBV5-1,NA,16,TGCGCCAGCAGCTTGTATGGAACCCTCTCCGGGGTCGAGCAGTTCTTC,CASSLYGTLSGVEQFF
TRBJ1-1,TRBV15,TRBD1,14,TGTGCCACCAGCAGAGGGACAGGGAGGACTGAAGCTTTCTTT,CATSRGTGRTEAFF
TRBJ2-7,TRBV29-1,NA,13,TGCAGCGTTGTCGGGGGAGCCACCTACGAGCAGTACTTC,CSVVGGATYEQYF
TRBJ2-5,TRBV5-5,TRBD2,14,TGTGCCAGCAACCTAGCGGGGGGTTTCGAGACCCAGTACTTC,CASNLAGGFETQYF
TRBJ2-7,TRBV5-1,NA,13,TGCGCCAGCAGCGGTACAGGGCCCTACGAGCAGTACTTC,CASSGTGPYEQYF
TRBJ2-5,TRBV19,TRBD2,16,TGTGCCAGTAGTCCCTGGGGTCGGGGGGGAGGTGAGACCCAGTACTTC,CASSPWGRGGGETQYF
TRBJ1-1,TRBV5-1,TRBD1,14,TGCGCCAGCTCCGGACAGGGAAAGAACACTGAAGCTTTCTTT,CASSGQGKNTEAFF
TRBJ2-7,TRBV5-4,TRBD2,14,TGTGCCAGCAGCTTGTCAGGGACTAGATACGAGCAGTACTTC,CASSLSGTRYEQYF
TRBJ1-2,TRBV6-5,NA,13,TGTGCCAGCGGCGACAGAGGCTCTTACGGCTACACCTTC,CASGDRGSYGYTF
TRBJ2-2,TRBV18,TRBD2,16,TGTGCCAGCTCACCGGCGGGACTAGTATGGCCCGGGGAGCTGTTTTTT,CASSPAGLVWPGELFF
TRBJ1-5,TRBV6-5,NA,12,TGTGCCAGCAGCACGTCGGGTCAGCCCCAGCATTTT,CASSTSGQPQHF
TRBJ1-2,TRBV6-1,TRBD1,15,TGTGCCTCCTGGGACAGGACCTTTTACGTCTATGGCTACACCTTC,CASWDRTFYVYGYTF
TRBJ2-2,TRBV5-1,NA,14,TGCGCCAGCAGCATAACAGGGAACACCGGGGAGCTGTTTTTT,CASSITGNTGELFF
TRBJ1-1,TRBV5-1,TRBD1,14,TGCGCCAGCAGCTTGAACAGGGGACACACTGAAGCTTTCTTT,CASSLNRGHTEAFF
TRBJ1-1,TRBV5-1,NA,13,TGCGCCAGCAGGATCGAAGAGGGCACTGAAGCTTTCTTT,CASRIEEGTEAFF
TRBJ1-1,TRBV11-2,NA,15,TGTGCCAGCAGCTTAGAGCAGGGTATGAACACTGAAGCTTTCTTT,CASSLEQGMNTEAFF
TRBJ1-2,TRBV6-1,TRBD1,15,TGTGCCAGCAGTAAGACAGGGCAGCAATACTATGGCTACACCTTC,CASSKTGQQYYGYTF
TRBJ2-7,TRBV27,TRBD1,15,TGTGCCAGCGGGTCCCGCCCGGGACAGGGCTACGAGCAGTACTTC,CASGSRPGQGYEQYF
TRBJ2-7,TRBV6-1,TRBD1,13,TGTGCCAGCTCAAGGGACAGTACCTACGAGCAGTACTTC,CASSRDSTYEQYF
TRBJ2-3,TRBV5-1,NA,13,TGCGCCAGCAGACAGGGTCTCGCAGATACGCAGTATTTT,CASRQGLADTQYF
TRBJ2-2,TRBV18,NA,14,TGTGCCAGCTCGTACCGAGGATTGGCCGGGGAGCTGTTTTTT,CASSYRGLAGELFF
TRBJ1-2,TRBV6-6,TRBD1,15,TGTGCCAGCAGTCCTGGGGACAGATGGGGCTATGGCTACACCTTC,CASSPGDRWGYGYTF
TRBJ2-3,TRBV20-1,NA,11,TGCAGTGCCCCCCTCACAGATACGCAGTATTTT,CSAPLTDTQYF